A selection of T cell receptor beta chains follows, all from one sample in a study of T cells in Graves' hyperthyroidism and ophthalmopathy. TCRdb ran MiXCR on the multiplex PCR reads and lists one entry per CDR3 protein. In the table there are about 560,000 distinct CDR3 sequences, under 60% of which are singletons. Sequences were obtained from peripheral blood or thyroid tissue (not recorded which). Every receptor here comes from a woman between 18 and 29 years old with Graves' hyperthyroidism. CDR3s include the opening cysteine and the closing phenylalanine or tryptophan. A D gene is named only where the DNA matches it firmly. Clone size is not always given. Where it is, it says once, few, many or a class for expanded clones.

d_call	v_call	j_call	clone_size	cdr3_aa	cdr3_nt
-	TRBV10-3	TRBJ2-2	few	CAISEGRAGELFF	TGTGCCATCAGTGAGGGCAGGGCCGGGGAGCTGTTTTTT
-	TRBV29-1	TRBJ2-7	many	CSVNRDGYEQYF	TGCAGCGTGAACCGAGACGGGTACGAGCAGTACTTC
TRBD1	TRBV10-3	TRBJ2-7	few	CAVSEGQGAREQYF	TGTGCCGTCAGTGAGGGACAGGGGGCGCGGGAGCAGTACTTC
-	TRBV10-3	TRBJ1-2	-	CAISPGTQNYGYTF	TGTGCCATCAGTCCCGGGACACAAAACTATGGCTACACCTTC
-	TRBV20-1	TRBJ2-2	-	CSARVPGSTGELFF	TGCAGTGCGAGAGTACCGGGAAGCACCGGGGAGCTGTTTTTT
TRBD1	TRBV7-6	TRBJ1-1	-	CASSQTGGSDTEAFF	TGTGCCAGCAGCCAAACAGGGGGCTCGGACACTGAAGCTTTCTTT
TRBD1	TRBV20-1	TRBJ1-6	few	CSAGTGGSDSPLHF	TGCAGTGCTGGGACAGGGGGCTCGGATTCACCCCTCCACTTT
TRBD1	TRBV5-1	TRBJ2-7	-	CASSRRQGASVTEQYF	TGCGCCAGCAGCAGACGACAGGGGGCTAGCGTTACCGAGCAGTACTTC
-	TRBV24-1	TRBJ2-5	few	CATADGQETQYF	TGTGCCACTGCGGACGGCCAAGAGACCCAGTACTTC
-	TRBV25-1	TRBJ1-2	-	CASSEYVWGDYGYTF	TGTGCCAGCAGTGAATACGTCTGGGGGGACTATGGCTACACCTTC
-	TRBV20-1	TRBJ2-5	-	CSADGRTADETQYF	TGCAGTGCTGACGGCCGGACTGCCGACGAGACCCAGTACTTC
-	TRBV7-3	TRBJ1-2	-	CASSPEAVGANYGYTF	TGTGCCAGCAGCCCAGAGGCCGTAGGAGCTAACTATGGCTACACCTTC
-	TRBV29-1	TRBJ2-7	-	CSVEVHSLGGTGVYEQYF	TGCAGCGTTGAAGTACACAGCCTGGGCGGGACGGGGGTCTACGAGCAGTACTTC
-	TRBV10-3	TRBJ1-6	few	CASSYTSQLTDNSPLHF	TGTGCCAGCAGTTACACCAGTCAGCTCACCGATAATTCACCCCTCCACTTT
-	TRBV5-1	TRBJ2-7	many	CASSSQGRGEQYF	TGCGCCAGCAGCTCCCAGGGACGCGGCGAGCAGTACTTC
-	TRBV12-3/TRBV12-4	TRBJ2-5	-	CASSLWKQETQYF	TGTGCCAGCAGTTTATGGAAACAAGAGACCCAGTACTTC
TRBD1	TRBV24-1	TRBJ2-2	-	CATSDRTGSNTGELFF	TGTGCCACCAGTGATCGGACAGGGTCGAACACCGGGGAGCTGTTTTTT
-	TRBV5-1	TRBJ2-5	-	CASSSFARPNTETQYF	TGCGCCAGCAGCAGCTTCGCTAGACCCAACACGGAGACCCAGTACTTC
-	TRBV29-1	TRBJ2-7	many	CSGGSSYEQYF	TGCAGCGGTGGGAGCTCCTACGAGCAGTACTTC
-	TRBV7-8	TRBJ1-5	many	CASSLARQWNQPQHF	TGTGCCAGCAGCTTAGCGCGACAGTGGAATCAGCCCCAGCATTTT
-	TRBV24-1	TRBJ1-3	many	CATSDSGNTIYF	TGTGCCACCAGTGATTCCGGAAACACCATATATTTT
-	TRBV25-1	TRBJ1-5	-	CASSQAQGTQPQHF	TGCGCCAGCAGCCAAGCTCAGGGGACCCAGCCCCAGCATTTT
-	TRBV10-2	TRBJ1-2	-	CASSESAQNGYTF	TGCGCCAGCAGTGAGTCCGCACAAAATGGCTACACCTTC
-	TRBV2	TRBJ2-5	-	CASSDSLQETQYF	TGTGCCAGCAGTGATTCCCTGCAAGAGACCCAGTACTTC
-	TRBV7-6	TRBJ2-5	few	CASSHMGQETQYF	TGTGCCAGCAGCCATATGGGCCAAGAGACCCAGTACTTC
-	TRBV29-1	TRBJ2-6	many	CSVATTVANVLTF	TGCAGCGTTGCCACGACCGTAGCCAACGTCCTGACTTTC
-	TRBV29-1	TRBJ1-5	many	CSALQGSNQPQHF	TGCAGCGCCCTACAGGGTAGCAATCAGCCCCAGCATTTT
-	TRBV24-1	TRBJ1-2	-	CATSDFRTQYGYTF	TGTGCCACCAGTGATTTCCGGACGCAATATGGCTACACCTTC
-	TRBV7-2	TRBJ2-7	few	CASSYSGSRSEQYF	TGTGCCAGCAGTTACTCGGGGTCTAGGAGCGAGCAGTACTTC
-	TRBV7-9	TRBJ2-6	many	CASSFGTGANVLTF	TGTGCCAGCAGCTTTGGAACTGGGGCCAACGTCCTGACTTTC
TRBD1	TRBV15	TRBJ1-6	few	CATSSEAGGSPLHF	TGTGCCACCAGCAGTGAGGCAGGGGGTTCACCCCTCCACTTT
-	TRBV19	TRBJ2-7	-	CASKRGSSYEQYF	TGTGCCAGTAAAAGGGGGAGCTCCTACGAGCAGTACTTC
-	TRBV25-1	TRBJ1-5	many	CASSETEYSNQPQHF	TGTGCCAGCAGTGAGACAGAGTATAGCAATCAGCCCCAGCATTTT
-	TRBV7-9	TRBJ2-5	few	CASSQVHGDQETQYF	TGCGCCAGCAGCCAAGTGCACGGGGACCAAGAGACCCAGTACTTC
-	TRBV10-3	TRBJ1-1	many	CAITIGGNTEAFF	TGTGCCATCACCATTGGGGGGAACACTGAAGCTTTCTTT
TRBD1	TRBV15	TRBJ1-5	-	CATSRDQGGYQPQHF	TGTGCCACCAGCAGAGATCAGGGGGGGTACCAGCCCCAGCATTTT
TRBD1	TRBV19	TRBJ1-2	-	CASSNRDRGYGYTF	TGTGCCAGTAGTAACCGGGACAGGGGCTATGGCTACACCTTC
TRBD1	TRBV19	TRBJ2-2	few	CASRRDRRTGELFF	TGTGCCAGTAGGAGGGACAGACGGACCGGGGAGCTGTTTTTT
TRBD1	TRBV10-3	TRBJ1-2	-	CASTARTGDFLVGYTF	TGTGCCAGCACCGCTCGGACAGGCGACTTTCTCGTTGGCTACACCTTC